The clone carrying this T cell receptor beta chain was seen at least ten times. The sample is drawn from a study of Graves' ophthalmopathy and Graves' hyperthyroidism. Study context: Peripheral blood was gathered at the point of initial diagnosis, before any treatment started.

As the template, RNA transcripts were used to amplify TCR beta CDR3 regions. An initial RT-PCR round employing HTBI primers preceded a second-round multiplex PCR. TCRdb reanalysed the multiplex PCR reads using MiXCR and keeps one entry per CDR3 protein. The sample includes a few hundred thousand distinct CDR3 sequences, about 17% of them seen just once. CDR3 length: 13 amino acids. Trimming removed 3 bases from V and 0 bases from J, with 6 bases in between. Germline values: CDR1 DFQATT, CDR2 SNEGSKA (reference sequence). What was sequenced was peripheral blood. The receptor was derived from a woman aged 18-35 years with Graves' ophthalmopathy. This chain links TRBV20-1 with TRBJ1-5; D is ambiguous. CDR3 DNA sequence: TGCAGTGCTAGCTTCGGTAGCAATCAGCCCCAGCATTTT. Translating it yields CSASFGSNQPQHF.